These 26 T cell receptor beta chains share one sample of origin, sequenced in a study of blood T cell repertoires in COVID-19. Using immunoSEQ multiplex PCR, the repertoire was profiled, and TCRdb retains in-frame clones only, with some absent. Here the sample spans about 200,000 clones, more than 85% being singletons. Input material: peripheral blood. All receptors derive from a man aged 55 to 70 with acute or convalescent COVID-19.

The chain combines TRBV30 with TRBJ1-6, with D maybe TRBD1 (6 bases). This CDR3 contains 12 residues. Between the trimmed V and J ends, which lost 7 bases and 10 bases, there was a span of 14 bases. Germline-derived CDR1 and CDR2 are GTSNPN and SVGIG (reference sequence). CDR3 residues: CASTQGKSPLHF. In DNA form, the CDR3 reads TGTGCCTCAACGCAGGGGAAATCACCCCTCCACTTT.

Only one count was recorded for this clone. V usage is TRBV18 and J usage is TRBJ1-2, with D possibly TRBD1 on 5 matching bases. Germline lookup yields CDR1 KGHSH and CDR2 LQKENI. V was shortened by 3 bases and J by 8 bases, with 13 bases between the two germline ends. This CDR3 is 13 amino acids long. CDR3 sequence: CASSPGRESGYTF. The CDR3 DNA reads as TGTGCCAGCTCACCGGGCAGGGAATCCGGCTACACCTTC.

This clone was counted a single time. This chain uses TRBV9 with TRBJ2-7, with D possibly being TRBD1 (5 bases). V lost 0 bases and J 2 bases, leaving 12 bases between the germline ends. Germline V gene lookup returns CDR1 SGDLS and CDR2 YYNGEE. CDR3 size: 15 residues. CDR3 nucleotide sequence: TGTGCCAGCAGCGTAGAGTCAGGGAAGGCCTACGAGCAGTACTTC. Its translation: CASSVESGKAYEQYF.

The V and J genes are TRBV5-4 and TRBJ2-2; possible D gene TRBD1, 5 bases. This CDR3 has 15 amino acids. The ends were cut back, 1 base at V and 5 bases at J, with 12 bases in the middle. Germline lookup yields CDR1 SGHNT and CDR2 YYREEE (reference sequence). CDR3 amino acids: CASSLNQGKTGELFF. Here the CDR3 DNA reads TGTGCCAGCAGCTTGAACCAGGGTAAAACCGGGGAGCTGTTTTTT.

The gene calls are TRBV19 and TRBJ1-5; the D is unclear. The CDR3 has 13 residues. CDR1 is LNHDA and CDR2 is SQIVND in the germline V gene (reference sequence). V dropped 3 bases and J dropped 0 bases, with 3 bases sitting between them. CDR3 residues: CASSISSNQPQHF. The CDR3 nucleotides read TGTGCCAGTAGTATCAGTAGCAATCAGCCCCAGCATTTT.

The chain joins TRBV7-2 to TRBJ1-2; 7 bases map to TRBD1. CDR1 is SGHTA, CDR2 FQGNSA, per germline. This CDR3 has 16 amino acids. V was clipped by 1 base and J by 7 bases; unmatched bases: 12. The CDR3 DNA reads as TGTGCCAGCAGCTTAGAAGGGACAGATACCATCTCTGGCTACACCTTC. Amino acid sequence: CASSLEGTDTISGYTF. Together with reference TRBV7-2 and TRBJ1-2, the CDR3 gives the full variable domain: GAGVSQSPSNKVTEKGKDVELRCDPISGHTALYWYRQSLGQGLEFLIYFQGNSAPDKSGLPSDRFSAERTGGSVSTLTIQRTQQEDSAVYLCASSLEGTDTISGYTFGSGTRLTVV.

A single count supports this clone. The rearrangement links TRBV7-3 to TRBJ2-1; 9 bases fit TRBD2. The ends lost 2 bases at V and 5 bases at J; junction bases unmatched: 4. The CDR3 length is 15 residues. Germline V gene data show CDR1 as SGHTA and CDR2 as FQGTGA. CDR3 DNA sequence: TGTGCCAGCAGCTTATGGTCTAGCGGGGACAATGAGCAGTTCTTC. Residues: CASSLWSSGDNEQFF.

Only one count was recorded for this clone. The gene calls are TRBV11-2 and TRBJ2-3; 9 bases match TRBD2. The CDR3 extends over 18 amino acids. Germline assignment: CDR1 SGHAT and CDR2 FQNNGV. The junction had 16 bases not matched to a gene; V was cut back by 6 bases and J by 3 bases. The CDR3 bases are TGTGCCAGCAGATCAAATAAGGGAGCGGGGGGCCTGACAGATACGCAGTATTTT. Translating gives CASRSNKGAGGLTDTQYF.

The DNA of the CDR3 is TGTGCCAGCAGCCAAGACTACTCCGACAGGGCGGTCTATGGCTACACCTTC. Protein sequence: CASSQDYSDRAVYGYTF. The rearrangement links TRBV4-2 to TRBJ1-2; 7 nucleotides align to TRBD1. Per the germline V gene, CDR1 is LGHNA and CDR2 is YNFKEQ. The CDR3 is made up of 17 amino acids. J lost 4 bases, V lost 0 bases, and 11 bases had no gene match.

V usage is TRBV18 and J usage is TRBJ1-1; 10 bases are shared with TRBD1. The CDR3 consists of 15 residues. J lost 5 bases, V lost 0 bases, and 3 bases had no gene match. In germline, CDR1 is KGHSH, CDR2 LQKENI. This chain's CDR3 is CASSPPGQGTTEAFF. CDR3 sequence (DNA): TGTGCCAGCTCACCACCGGGACAGGGGACGACTGAAGCTTTCTTT. Full variable domain (remainder filled in from reference TRBV18 and TRBJ1-1): NAGVMQNPRHLVRRRGQEARLRCSPMKGHSHVYWYRQLPEEGLKFMVYLQKENIIDESGMPKERFSAEFPKEGPSILRIQQVVRGDSAAYFCASSPPGQGTTEAFFGQGTRLTVV.

V and J are TRBV5-8 and TRBJ2-1; 12 nucleotides line up with TRBD2. Losses at the gene ends were 5 bases for V and 0 bases for J; bases not matched to a gene: 12. This CDR3 spans 19 amino acids. CDR1 is SGHTS, CDR2 YDEGEE, per germline. CDR3: CASRMLGLAGPSSYNEQFF. CDR3 DNA sequence: TGTGCCAGCAGAATGTTAGGACTAGCGGGGCCAAGCTCCTACAATGAGCAGTTCTTC.

This clone showed up just once. The rearrangement links TRBV15 to TRBJ1-5, with TRBD1 matching over 9 bases. The CDR3 spans 16 residues. V shed 3 bases and J 5 bases; nucleotides not matched to a gene: 8. Germline assignment: CDR1 LNHNV and CDR2 YYDKDF (reference sequence). CDR3 sequence reads: CATSRRQGGIDQPQHF. In DNA, the CDR3 is TGTGCCACCAGCAGGAGACAGGGGGGGATCGATCAGCCCCAGCATTTT.

The chain has TRBV2 and TRBJ2-7; the D is unclear. Trimming removed 6 bases from V and 1 base from J, with 4 bases in between. CDR3 size: 11 residues. Germline CDR1 reads SNHLY; CDR2 reads FYNNEI. The CDR3 sequence is CASRQSYEQYF. DNA for the CDR3: TGTGCCAGCAGACAGTCCTACGAGCAGTACTTC.

J is TRBJ2-2 and V is TRBV11-2; TRBD2 matches at 13 bases. This CDR3 region has 19 residues. V trimming: 2 bases; J trimming: 1 base; junction bases outside the gene matches: 7. CDR1 SGHAT and CDR2 FQNNGV come from the germline V gene. CDR3 DNA: TGTGCCAGCAGCTTATTTCCCAGGACTAGCGGGGGGAACACCGGGGAGCTGTTTTTT. Translation: CASSLFPRTSGGNTGELFF.

V is TRBV6-5 and J is TRBJ1-6; D perhaps matches TRBD1 (6 bases). V gave up 6 bases and J gave up 6 bases, with 12 bases separating them. The CDR3 length is 14 residues. Germline loops: CDR1 MNHEY, CDR2 SVGAGI. The CDR3 loop is CASRSGTSNSPLHF. In DNA, the CDR3 is TGTGCCAGCAGATCGGGGACAAGTAATTCACCCCTCCACTTT.

The chain is built from TRBV5-4 and TRBJ2-5; a possible D gene is TRBD2 (7 bases). Germline V CDR1 and CDR2: SGHNT, YYREEE (reference sequence). The CDR3 runs to 14 residues. V gave up 5 bases and J gave up 1 base, with 12 bases separating them. DNA for the CDR3: TGTGCCAGCAGAGGGGGGGCGAGCCAAGAGACCCAGTACTTC. Protein sequence: CASRGGASQETQYF. Drawing the rest from reference TRBV5-4 and TRBJ2-5, the complete variable domain is ETGVTQSPTHLIKTRGQQVTLRCSSQSGHNTVSWYQQALGQGPQFIFQYYREEENGRGNFPPRFSGLQFPNYSSELNVNALELDDSALYLCASRGGASQETQYFGPGTRLLVL.

This chain links TRBV25-1 with TRBJ1-6; 8 positions match TRBD1. CDR3 length equals 15 residues. The V segment lost 3 bases and the J segment 9 bases; nucleotides outside the gene matches: 7. The germline gives CDR1 MGHDK, CDR2 SYGVNS. This CDR3 reads CASSDQGQAVSPLHF. CDR3 DNA: TGTGCCAGCAGTGACCAGGGACAGGCAGTTTCACCCCTCCACTTT.

The chain links TRBV5-1 to TRBJ2-1; D is uncertain. The length of the CDR3 is 14 residues. The germline V and J ends were trimmed by 0 bases and 2 bases, with 6 bases remaining between them. The germline CDR1 and CDR2 sequences are SGHRS and YFSETQ. CDR3 region: CASSLVFPYNEQFF. The DNA of the CDR3 is TGCGCCAGCAGCTTGGTCTTCCCCTACAATGAGCAGTTCTTC. The full variable domain, completed using reference TRBV5-1 and TRBJ2-1, is KAGVTQTPRYLIKTRGQQVTLSCSPISGHRSVSWYQQTPGQGLQFLFEYFSETQRNKGNFPGRFSGRQFSNSRSEMNVSTLELGDSALYLCASSLVFPYNEQFFGPGTRLTVL.

This clone was seen a single time. The chain recombines TRBV6-6 with TRBJ1-3, with TRBD1 identical over 10 bases. CDR1 and CDR2 from the germline V gene are MNHNY and SVGAGI (reference sequence). CDR3 length: 13 amino acids. Trimming at V came to 5 bases and at J to 8 bases, leaving 3 bases not matched to a gene. The CDR3 coding sequence is TGTGCCAGCAGTAGGACAGGGGGGGACACCATATATTTT. Its translation: CASSRTGGDTIYF.

The chain recombines TRBV11-2 with TRBJ2-5; 9 nucleotides line up with TRBD2. The CDR3 consists of 16 residues. Unmatched junction bases numbered 7, after V lost 1 base and J lost 4 bases. Looked up from germline, CDR1 is SGHAT and CDR2 is FQNNGV. The CDR3 nucleotides read TGTGCCAGCAGCTTAGCAGGGCGGGGGGGCCGAGAGACCCAGTACTTC. Translated, it gives CASSLAGRGGRETQYF.

The genes are TRBV28 and TRBJ1-1; the match to TRBD1 covers 7 bases. The V gene end was trimmed by 5 bases and the J gene end by 4 bases; junction bases not matched to a gene: 7. The germline V gene encodes CDR1 MDHEN and CDR2 SYDVKM. The CDR3 is 14 residues long. The CDR3 region has the DNA TGTGCCAGCAGTACCGGGACAGTGCCCACTGAAGCTTTCTTT. Amino acid sequence: CASSTGTVPTEAFF.

The chain joins TRBV24-1 to TRBJ2-6; the match to TRBD1 covers 9 bases. The CDR3 extends over 17 amino acids. Trimming cost V 7 bases and J 2 bases; bases outside gene matches: 8. In germline, CDR1 is KGHDR, CDR2 SFDVKD. The chain's CDR3 is CATSRGDRGAGANVLTF. The CDR3 DNA sequence: TGTGCCACCAGCAGGGGAGACAGGGGGGCTGGGGCCAACGTCCTGACTTTC.

The CDR3 bases are TGTGCCAGTAGTATAGTAGGACAGGGTTCAGATGGCTACACCTTC. Its protein is CASSIVGQGSDGYTF. V gene TRBV19 combines with J gene TRBJ1-2; 8 positions match TRBD1. J lost 6 bases, V lost 1 base, and 7 bases had no gene match. Germline V gives CDR1 LNHDA, CDR2 SQIVND (reference sequence). This CDR3 spans 15 amino acids.

The chain recombines TRBV6-4 with TRBJ2-1; 7 bases align to TRBD1. The CDR3 length is 13 residues. V was clipped by 4 bases and J by 5 bases; unmatched bases: 2. Looked up from germline, CDR1 is MRHNA and CDR2 is SNTAGT. The CDR3 nucleotides read TGTGCCAGCAGTGCGGGACAGAACAATGAGCAGTTCTTC. The encoded protein is CASSAGQNNEQFF.

The chain uses TRBV19 and TRBJ1-2; no definite D call. V lost 5 bases and J 3 bases, leaving 13 bases between the germline ends. The CDR3 sequence is 14 residues long. Germline values: CDR1 LNHDA, CDR2 SQIVND (reference sequence). The CDR3 here is CASSVGRSDYGYTF. As DNA, the CDR3 is TGTGCCAGTAGTGTAGGGCGGTCGGACTATGGCTACACCTTC.

The rearrangement links TRBV7-2 to TRBJ2-7, with 12 positions matching TRBD1. CDR1 SGHTA and CDR2 FQGNSA come from the germline V gene. V lost 3 bases, J lost 7 bases, and 7 bases stayed unmatched. The CDR3 extends over 15 amino acids. DNA of the CDR3: TGTGCCAGCAGCTTGGGAGGGACAGGGGGCGGAGAGCAGTACTTC. It codes for CASSLGGTGGGEQYF.